The 27 T cell receptor beta chains in this list originate from one sample, sequenced in a study of cytomegalovirus exposure and HLA in healthy donors. Amplification used 60 Vbeta primers and 13 Jbeta primers. The protocol was immunoSEQ multiplex PCR, while the TCRdb copy is restricted to in-frame clones and leaves out a portion. The table shows tens of thousands of clones, with approximately 71% occurring only once. The sample comprised PBMCs. These receptors came from a young man in good health and CMV-seronegative.

V is TRBV10-2 and J is TRBJ2-3, with 8 bases identical to TRBD1. With 4 bases clipped from V and 4 bases from J, the junction kept 10 bases outside the gene matches. Germline V lookup: CDR1 WSHSY, CDR2 SAAADI. This CDR3 comprises 16 residues. CDR3 loop: CASSVQTGGFADTQYF. The CDR3 DNA is TGCGCCAGCAGTGTACAAACAGGGGGTTTCGCAGATACGCAGTATTTT.

This clone is a singleton in its sample. At one of its ends the junction is not consistent with the germline gene, which may arise from a read error. The J gene is TRBJ1-1, the V gene TRBV10-3; 7 nucleotides line up with TRBD1. This CDR3 has 14 amino acids. Germline lookup yields CDR1 ENHRY and CDR2 SYGVKD. CDR3 nucleotide sequence: TGTGCCAGCAGTGACCAGGGGGAGCACACTGAAGCTTTCTTT. It encodes CASSDQGEHTEAFF.

V is TRBV19 and J is TRBJ1-2; 7 nucleotides match TRBD1. Germline CDR1 reads LNHDA; CDR2 reads SQIVND (reference sequence). J gave up 5 bases and V 8 bases, and 14 bases lay outside the gene matches. The length of the CDR3 is 15 residues. The CDR3 sequence is CASSLEGTAQYGYTF. The CDR3 nucleotides are TGTGCCAGTTCTCTGGAAGGGACAGCGCAATATGGCTACACCTTC. The variable domain in full, with the rest retrieved from reference TRBV19 and TRBJ1-2, is DGGITQSPKYLFRKEGQNVTLSCEQNLNHDAMYWYRQDPGQGLRLIYYSQIVNDFQKGDIAEGYSVSREKKESFPLTVTSAQKNPTAFYLCASSLEGTAQYGYTFGSGTRLTVV.

The rearrangement uses TRBV2 and TRBJ1-5; the D gene is possibly TRBD1 (5 bases). The length of the CDR3 is 13 residues. CDR1 is SNHLY, CDR2 FYNNEI, per germline. V was trimmed by 4 bases and J by 5 bases, leaving 9 bases between them. CDR3 in DNA: TGTGCCAGCAGTGGACAGAGCCATCAGCCCCAGCATTTT. Translated: CASSGQSHQPQHF. Combining the CDR3 with reference TRBV2 and TRBJ1-5 gives the whole variable domain EPEVTQTPSHQVTQMGQEVILRCVPISNHLYFYWYRQILGQKVEFLVSFYNNEISEKSEIFDDQFSVERPDGSNFTLKIRSTKLEDSAMYFCASSGQSHQPQHFGDGTRLSIL.

The chain recombines TRBV27 with TRBJ2-7; D is uncertain. Trimming stripped 0 bases from V and 3 bases from J, with 6 bases between. CDR3 length: 13 amino acids. Per the germline V gene, CDR1 is MNHEY and CDR2 is SMNVEV (reference sequence). CDR3 sequence: CASSLSGVYEQYF. For the CDR3, the DNA is TGTGCCAGCAGTTTATCCGGAGTCTACGAGCAGTACTTC.

In its sample, this clone was seen once. The CDR3: CASTTRQSNYEQYF. CDR3 DNA: TGTGCCAGCACCACGAGGCAGAGCAACTACGAGCAGTACTTC. This sequence joins TRBV6-6 and TRBJ2-7; D gene unclear. With 7 bases removed from V and 3 bases from J, the gap between germline ends came to 16 bases. From germline, CDR1 is MNHNY and CDR2 SVGAGI (reference sequence). This CDR3 contains 14 residues.

V is TRBV28 and J is TRBJ1-2; no firm D call. Germline lookup yields CDR1 MDHEN and CDR2 SYDVKM. V shed 3 bases and J shed 4 bases, with 3 bases lying between them. The CDR3 is made up of 11 amino acids. CDR3 bases: TGTGCCAGCAGTTTCTTCTATGGCTACACCTTC. Protein product: CASSFFYGYTF.

This clone appeared a few times. This chain connects TRBV7-9 to TRBJ2-3; TRBD2 might be the D (5 bases). Between the trimmed V and J ends, which lost 2 bases and 6 bases, there was a span of 27 bases. Germline values: CDR1 SEHNR, CDR2 FQNEAQ (reference sequence). The CDR3 totals 19 residues. DNA of the CDR3: TGTGCCAGCAGCTTATTGGTCCGGGGAGCTTTAGGAGCAGCTGATACGCAGTATTTT. Its translation is CASSLLVRGALGAADTQYF.

This chain connects TRBV4-2 to TRBJ1-2; 9 bases fit TRBD1. Looked up from germline, CDR1 is LGHNA and CDR2 is YNFKEQ. There are 19 residues in the CDR3. V lost 0 bases to trimming and J lost 2 bases; unmatched junction nucleotides: 13. This CDR3 is CASSQDLGTGMNLNYGYTF. The DNA for the CDR3 is TGTGCCAGCAGCCAAGATCTTGGGACAGGGATGAATTTGAACTATGGCTACACCTTC.

The chain joins TRBV30 to TRBJ1-1; maybe TRBD1 (5 bases). Germline V gene data show CDR1 as GTSNPN and CDR2 as SVGIG (reference sequence). V was pared by 2 bases and J by 1 base, with 5 bases between. The CDR3 has 12 amino acids. DNA for the CDR3: TGTGCCTGGAGTCAGGGGAACACTGAAGCTTTCTTT. Encoded protein: CAWSQGNTEAFF.

V and J are TRBV7-9 and TRBJ2-7; unclear D gene. Trimming left V 3 bases short and J 7 bases short, with 16 bases between. Germline assignment: CDR1 SEHNR and CDR2 FQNEAQ (reference sequence). There are 14 residues in the CDR3. DNA of the CDR3: TGTGCCAGCAGCTTCGGTCAGACACCTGGGGAGCAGTACTTC. Amino acids: CASSFGQTPGEQYF.

The chain is built from TRBV5-1 and TRBJ2-3, with a weak D call TRBD1 (6 bases). There are 15 residues in the CDR3. CDR1 and CDR2 from the germline V gene are SGHRS and YFSETQ. Trimming left V 1 base short and J 3 bases short, with 12 bases between. The CDR3: CASSLNRVRTDTQYF. CDR3 nucleotides: TGCGCCAGCAGCTTGAACAGGGTTAGGACAGATACGCAGTATTTT. Using reference TRBV5-1 and TRBJ2-3 for the parts outside the CDR3, the full variable domain is KAGVTQTPRYLIKTRGQQVTLSCSPISGHRSVSWYQQTPGQGLQFLFEYFSETQRNKGNFPGRFSGRQFSNSRSEMNVSTLELGDSALYLCASSLNRVRTDTQYFGPGTRLTVL.

This chain joins TRBV10-3 and TRBJ2-2; D gene ambiguous. The CDR3 runs to 15 residues. CDR1 and CDR2 (germline): ENHRY, SYGVKD. Trimming removed 5 bases at V and 5 bases at J, with 15 bases between. The CDR3: CAISPHSYETGELFF. The CDR3 DNA is TGTGCCATCAGTCCCCACTCCTACGAGACCGGGGAGCTGTTTTTT.

The V and J genes are TRBV4-1 and TRBJ1-1; D remains unclear. CDR3 length: 13 residues. V shed 4 bases and J shed 8 bases, with 14 bases lying between them. Germline CDR1 and CDR2: MGHRA and YSYEKL. The CDR3 region has the DNA TGCGCCAGCAGCCCCATGGGCACAGTAGAAGCTTTCTTT. It specifies CASSPMGTVEAFF.

There are a few counts of this clone. The chain links TRBV10-1 to TRBJ1-2; unclear D gene. The germline V gene has CDR1 WNHNN and CDR2 SYGVQD (reference sequence). V lost 2 bases and J 4 bases, leaving 8 bases between the germline ends. The CDR3 runs to 13 residues. The CDR3 loop reads CASSENPGYGYTF. CDR3 DNA sequence: TGCGCCAGCAGTGAGAACCCGGGCTATGGCTACACCTTC.

V gene TRBV19 combines with J gene TRBJ1-1, with 10 bases fitting TRBD1. J gave up 5 bases and V 4 bases, and 7 bases lay outside the gene matches. The germline CDR1 and CDR2 sequences are LNHDA and SQIVND (reference sequence). There are 15 residues in the CDR3. The CDR3 coding sequence is TGTGCCAGTAGTACGCAGGACAGGGGGGGGACTGAAGCTTTCTTT. Translating gives CASSTQDRGGTEAFF. The variable domain in full, completed from reference TRBV19 and TRBJ1-1, reads DGGITQSPKYLFRKEGQNVTLSCEQNLNHDAMYWYRQDPGQGLRLIYYSQIVNDFQKGDIAEGYSVSREKKESFPLTVTSAQKNPTAFYLCASSTQDRGGTEAFFGQGTRLTVV.

The sample holds a few counts of this clone. The chain recombines TRBV6-4 with TRBJ2-3; TRBD1 is a possible D gene (6 bases). The germline V and J ends were trimmed by 6 bases and 4 bases, with 17 bases remaining between them. The germline V gene has CDR1 MRHNA and CDR2 SNTAGT. This CDR3 spans 15 amino acids. The CDR3 region is CASSPSTEGADTQYF. The CDR3 DNA reads TGTGCCAGCAGCCCATCGACAGAGGGGGCAGATACGCAGTATTTT.

This chain connects TRBV18 to TRBJ2-7, with 7 nucleotides matching TRBD1. The germline V gene has CDR1 KGHSH and CDR2 LQKENI. CDR3 length: 14 residues. V shed 4 bases and J 2 bases; nucleotides not matched to a gene: 5. CDR3 in amino acids: CASSRDSQTYEQYF. The CDR3, as DNA: TGTGCCAGCTCACGGGACAGCCAAACCTACGAGCAGTACTTC.

This chain connects TRBV12-2 to TRBJ1-2; TRBD1, as called in the table, went unchecked against the DNA. TRBV12-2 is labeled a pseudogene. CDR3 length: 18 residues. CDR3 loop: CASRLEGQGTTRGYGYTF. The CDR3 nucleotides are TGTGCAAGTCGCTTAGAGGGACAGGGGACCACGAGGGGCTATGGCTACACCTTC.

DNA of the CDR3: TGTGCCAGCACGGGGCTTTCCGACGTTGGGGGCGAGGTTGGAAACACCATATATTTT. Translated, it gives CASTGLSDVGGEVGNTIYF. The chain has TRBV11-2 and TRBJ1-3; tentatively, D is TRBD1 (6 bases). The CDR3 extends over 19 amino acids. The germline gives CDR1 SGHAT, CDR2 FQNNGV. V lost 7 bases and J 3 bases, leaving 28 bases between the germline ends.

This sequence joins TRBV5-1 and TRBJ2-3, with D unclear. The length of the CDR3 is 15 residues. The germline V and J ends were trimmed by 4 bases and 0 bases, with 12 bases remaining between them. Germline V gene data show CDR1 as SGHRS and CDR2 as YFSETQ. In DNA, the CDR3 is TGCGCCAGCAGCCCCTACAGTGCTAGCACAGATACGCAGTATTTT. Its protein product is CASSPYSASTDTQYF. Supplemented by reference TRBV5-1 and TRBJ2-3, the full variable domain reads KAGVTQTPRYLIKTRGQQVTLSCSPISGHRSVSWYQQTPGQGLQFLFEYFSETQRNKGNFPGRFSGRQFSNSRSEMNVSTLELGDSALYLCASSPYSASTDTQYFGPGTRLTVL.

The chain links TRBV28 to TRBJ2-3; 13 nucleotides align to TRBD2. The CDR3 contains 18 residues. The V segment lost 4 bases and the J segment 3 bases; nucleotides outside the gene matches: 10. Germline V lookup: CDR1 MDHEN, CDR2 SYDVKM. CDR3 amino acids: CASSSTGLAGPKTDTQYF. CDR3 nucleotide sequence: TGTGCCAGCAGTTCAACGGGACTAGCGGGACCCAAGACAGATACGCAGTATTTT.

The chain couples TRBV11-2 to TRBJ2-1, with 9 bases aligning to TRBD2. The CDR3 has 15 residues. The V gene end was trimmed by 5 bases and the J gene end by 2 bases; junction bases not matched to a gene: 4. Germline loops: CDR1 SGHAT, CDR2 FQNNGV. The CDR3 nucleotides are TGTGCCAGCAGCGCTAGCGGGGCCACCTACAATGAGCAGTTCTTC. Protein product: CASSASGATYNEQFF.

This sequence joins TRBV2 and TRBJ1-3, with 9 bases fitting TRBD1. Per germline, CDR1 SNHLY and CDR2 FYNNEI. J gave up 5 bases and V 5 bases, and 4 bases lay outside the gene matches. CDR3 length: 14 residues. The CDR3 nucleotides read TGTGCCAGCAGTAAGGACAGGGGACGAAACACCATATATTTT. Residues: CASSKDRGRNTIYF.

This chain connects TRBV2 to TRBJ2-1, with D possibly TRBD1 on 6 matching bases. The V end was cut by 8 bases, the J end by 8 bases, with 13 bases between. The CDR3 loop spans 12 amino acids. The germline gives CDR1 SNHLY, CDR2 FYNNEI. CDR3 sequence: CASEGERDEQFF. The CDR3 region has the DNA TGTGCCAGCGAGGGGGAGAGGGATGAGCAGTTCTTC.

The genes are TRBV27 and TRBJ1-2; 7 bases line up with TRBD1. The CDR3 has 13 residues. After removal of 2 bases from V and 8 bases from J, the junction contained 5 bases not matched to a gene. CDR1 and CDR2 from the germline V gene are MNHEY and SMNVEV (reference sequence). Here the CDR3 reads CASSLTGDKGYTF. CDR3 bases: TGTGCCAGCAGTTTAACAGGGGATAAGGGCTACACCTTC.

This chain connects TRBV19 to TRBJ1-5, with D possibly being TRBD1 (6 bases). CDR3 size: 17 residues. V was shortened by 0 bases and J by 4 bases, with 16 bases between the two germline ends. The V gene's germline CDR1 is LNHDA and CDR2 SQIVND (reference sequence). The CDR3 here is CASSIDLFWQGNQPQHF. CDR3 nucleotides: TGTGCCAGTAGTATAGATCTATTCTGGCAGGGGAATCAGCCCCAGCATTTT.